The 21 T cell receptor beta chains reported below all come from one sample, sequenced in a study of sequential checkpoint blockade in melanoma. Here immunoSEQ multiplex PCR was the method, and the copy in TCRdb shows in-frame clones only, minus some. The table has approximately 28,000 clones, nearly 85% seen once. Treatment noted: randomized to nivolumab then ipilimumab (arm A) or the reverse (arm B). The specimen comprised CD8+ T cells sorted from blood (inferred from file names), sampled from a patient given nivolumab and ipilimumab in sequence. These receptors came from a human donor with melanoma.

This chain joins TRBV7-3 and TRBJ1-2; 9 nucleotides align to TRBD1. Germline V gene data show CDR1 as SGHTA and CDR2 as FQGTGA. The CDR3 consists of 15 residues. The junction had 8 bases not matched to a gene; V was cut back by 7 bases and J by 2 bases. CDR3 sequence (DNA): TGTGCCAGCAACCACGGACAGGGGATGAACTATGGCTACACCTTC. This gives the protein CASNHGQGMNYGYTF.

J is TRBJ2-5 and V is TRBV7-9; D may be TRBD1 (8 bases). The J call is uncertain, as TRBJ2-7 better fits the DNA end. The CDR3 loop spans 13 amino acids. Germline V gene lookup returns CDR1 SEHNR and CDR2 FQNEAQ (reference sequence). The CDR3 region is CASSRTGRDEQYF. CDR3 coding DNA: TGTGCCAGCAGCCGGACAGGGAGGGACGAGCAGTACTTC.

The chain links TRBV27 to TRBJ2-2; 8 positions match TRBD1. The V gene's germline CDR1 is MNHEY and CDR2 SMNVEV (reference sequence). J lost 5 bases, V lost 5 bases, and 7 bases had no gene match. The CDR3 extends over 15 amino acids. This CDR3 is CASSVTGVGTGELFF. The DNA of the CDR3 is TGTGCCAGCAGTGTGACAGGGGTCGGGACCGGGGAGCTGTTTTTT.

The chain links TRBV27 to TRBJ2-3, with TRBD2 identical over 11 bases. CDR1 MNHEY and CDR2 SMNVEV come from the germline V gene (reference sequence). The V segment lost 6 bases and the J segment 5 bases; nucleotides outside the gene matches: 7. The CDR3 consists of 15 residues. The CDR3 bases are TGTGCCAGCAGACGAATAGCGGGAGGGGAAGATACGCAGTATTTT. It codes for CASRRIAGGEDTQYF.

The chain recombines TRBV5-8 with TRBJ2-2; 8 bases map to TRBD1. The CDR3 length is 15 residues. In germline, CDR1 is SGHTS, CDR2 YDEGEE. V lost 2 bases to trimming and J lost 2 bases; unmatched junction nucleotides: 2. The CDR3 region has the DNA TGTGCCAGCAGCTTCGGGACAGGAAACACCGGGGAGCTGTTTTTT. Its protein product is CASSFGTGNTGELFF.

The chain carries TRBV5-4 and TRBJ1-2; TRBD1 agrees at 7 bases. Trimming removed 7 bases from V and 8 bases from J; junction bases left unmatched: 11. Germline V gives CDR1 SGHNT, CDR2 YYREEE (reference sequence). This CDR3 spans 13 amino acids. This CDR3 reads CASFGQEGLGYTF. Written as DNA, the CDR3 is TGTGCCAGCTTCGGACAGGAAGGGTTGGGCTACACCTTC.

CDR3 DNA sequence: TGTGCCAGCAGCTCGGGACTTACGGGAGAGCAGTACTTC. Translated, it gives CASSSGLTGEQYF. This sequence joins TRBV7-9 and TRBJ2-7; D is possibly TRBD2 (6 bases). Trimming left V 4 bases short and J 7 bases short, with 14 bases between. In germline, CDR1 is SEHNR, CDR2 FQNEAQ (reference sequence). There are 13 residues in the CDR3.

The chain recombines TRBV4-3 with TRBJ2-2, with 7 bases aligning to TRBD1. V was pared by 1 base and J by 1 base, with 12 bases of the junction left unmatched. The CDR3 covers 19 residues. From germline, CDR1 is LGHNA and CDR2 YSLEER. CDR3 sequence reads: CASSQAAGPGTENTGELFF. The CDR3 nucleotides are TGCGCCAGCAGCCAAGCCGCCGGGCCCGGGACAGAGAACACCGGGGAGCTGTTTTTT.

The CDR3 loop is CSAASAGQETQYF. In DNA form, the CDR3 reads TGCAGCGCCGCATCGGCAGGACAAGAGACCCAGTACTTC. The rearrangement joins TRBV29-1 to TRBJ2-5, with D hard to call. The CDR3 runs 13 residues. Germline CDR1 is SQVTM and CDR2 is ANQGSEA. Trimming cost V 7 bases and J 2 bases, with 14 bases left between them.

The CDR3 coding sequence is TGTGCCAGCAGTCCGCGGGGAGGCCCTGGAAACACCATATATTTT. This encodes CASSPRGGPGNTIYF. The V gene is TRBV27, the J gene TRBJ1-3; the D is unclear. The CDR3 covers 15 residues. Trimming pared 5 bases from V and 2 bases from J, leaving 13 bases between. CDR1 is MNHEY, CDR2 SMNVEV, per germline (reference sequence).

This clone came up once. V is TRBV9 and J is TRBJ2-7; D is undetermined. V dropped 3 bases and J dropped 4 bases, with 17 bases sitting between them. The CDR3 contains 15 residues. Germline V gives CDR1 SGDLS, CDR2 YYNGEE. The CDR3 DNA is TGTGCCAGCAGCGCAGACACCTCTCCGGTTTACGAGCAGTACTTC. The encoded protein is CASSADTSPVYEQYF. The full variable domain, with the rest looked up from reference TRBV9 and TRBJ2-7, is DSGVTQTPKHLITATGQRVTLRCSPRSGDLSVYWYQQSLDQGLQFLIQYYNGEERAKGNILERFSAQQFPDLHSELNLSSLELGDSALYFCASSADTSPVYEQYFGPGTRLTVT.

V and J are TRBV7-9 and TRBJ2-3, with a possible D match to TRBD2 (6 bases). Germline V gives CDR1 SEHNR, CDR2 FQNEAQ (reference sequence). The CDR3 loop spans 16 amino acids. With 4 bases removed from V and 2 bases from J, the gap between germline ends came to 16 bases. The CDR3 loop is CASSSTIAVNTDTQYF. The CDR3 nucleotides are TGTGCCAGCAGCTCAACTATAGCGGTAAACACAGATACGCAGTATTTT.

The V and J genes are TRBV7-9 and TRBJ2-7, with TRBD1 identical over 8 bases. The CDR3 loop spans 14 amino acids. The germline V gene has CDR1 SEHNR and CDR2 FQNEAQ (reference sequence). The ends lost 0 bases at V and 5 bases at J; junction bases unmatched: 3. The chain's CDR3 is CASSLAAGGDEQYF. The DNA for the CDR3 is TGTGCCAGCAGCTTAGCGGCAGGGGGCGACGAGCAGTACTTC. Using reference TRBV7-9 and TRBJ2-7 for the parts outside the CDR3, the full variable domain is DTGVSQNPRHKITKRGQNVTFRCDPISEHNRLYWYRQTLGQGPEFLTYFQNEAQLEKSRLLSDRFSAERPKGSFSTLEIQRTEQGDSAMYLCASSLAAGGDEQYFGPGTRLTVT.

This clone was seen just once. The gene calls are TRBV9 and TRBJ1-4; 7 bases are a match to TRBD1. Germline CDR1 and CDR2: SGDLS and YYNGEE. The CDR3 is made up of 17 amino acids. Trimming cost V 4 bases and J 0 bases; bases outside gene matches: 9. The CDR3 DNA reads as TGTGCCAGCAGCTTCTCCGGGACAGAGTCAACTAATGAAAAACTGTTTTTT. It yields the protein CASSFSGTESTNEKLFF.

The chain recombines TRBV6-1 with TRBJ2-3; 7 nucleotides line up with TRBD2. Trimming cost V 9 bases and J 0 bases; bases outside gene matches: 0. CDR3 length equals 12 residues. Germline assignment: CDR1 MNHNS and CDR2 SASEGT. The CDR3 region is CASSGSTDTQYF. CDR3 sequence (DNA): TGTGCCAGTAGCGGGAGCACAGATACGCAGTATTTT.

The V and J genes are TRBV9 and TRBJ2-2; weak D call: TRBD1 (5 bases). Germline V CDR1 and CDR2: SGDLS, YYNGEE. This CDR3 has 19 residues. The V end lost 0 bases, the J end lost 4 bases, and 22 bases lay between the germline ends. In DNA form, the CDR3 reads TGTGCCAGCAGCGTAGGTCTCGCAGGGAATAAGATAGTCACCGGGGAGCTGTTTTTT. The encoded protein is CASSVGLAGNKIVTGELFF.

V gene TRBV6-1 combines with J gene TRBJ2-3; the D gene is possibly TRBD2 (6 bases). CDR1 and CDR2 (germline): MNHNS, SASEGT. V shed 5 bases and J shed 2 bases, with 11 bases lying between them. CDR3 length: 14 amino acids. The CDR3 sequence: CASSTRGNTDTQYF. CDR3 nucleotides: TGTGCCAGCAGTACACGGGGGAACACAGATACGCAGTATTTT.

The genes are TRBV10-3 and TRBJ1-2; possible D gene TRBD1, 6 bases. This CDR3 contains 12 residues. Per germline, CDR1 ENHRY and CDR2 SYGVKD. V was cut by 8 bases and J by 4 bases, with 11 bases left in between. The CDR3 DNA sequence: TGTGCCATCGGGCAGGGGAGCTATGGCTACACCTTC. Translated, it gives CAIGQGSYGYTF.

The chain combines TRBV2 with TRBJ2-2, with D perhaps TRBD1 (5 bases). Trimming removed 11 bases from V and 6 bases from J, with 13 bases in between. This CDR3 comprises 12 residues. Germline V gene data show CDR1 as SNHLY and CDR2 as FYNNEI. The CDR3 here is CASPRVSGELFF. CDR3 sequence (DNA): TGTGCCTCCCCCAGGGTTTCCGGGGAGCTGTTTTTT. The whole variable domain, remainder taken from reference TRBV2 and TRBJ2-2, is EPEVTQTPSHQVTQMGQEVILRCVPISNHLYFYWYRQILGQKVEFLVSFYNNEISEKSEIFDDQFSVERPDGSNFTLKIRSTKLEDSAMYFCASPRVSGELFFGEGSRLTVL.

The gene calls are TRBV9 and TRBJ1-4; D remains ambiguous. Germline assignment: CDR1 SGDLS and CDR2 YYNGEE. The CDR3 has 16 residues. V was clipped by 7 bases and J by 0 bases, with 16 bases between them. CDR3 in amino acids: CASGDNQRTTNEKLFF. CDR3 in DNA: TGTGCCAGCGGAGATAACCAGCGTACAACTAATGAAAAACTGTTTTTT.

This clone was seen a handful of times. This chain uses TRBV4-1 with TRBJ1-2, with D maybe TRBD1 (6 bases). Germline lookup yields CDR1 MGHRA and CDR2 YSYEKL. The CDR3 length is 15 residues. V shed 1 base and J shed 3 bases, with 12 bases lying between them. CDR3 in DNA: TGCGCCAGCAGCCAAGCGAGCAGGGGAGACTATGGCTACACCTTC. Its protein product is CASSQASRGDYGYTF.